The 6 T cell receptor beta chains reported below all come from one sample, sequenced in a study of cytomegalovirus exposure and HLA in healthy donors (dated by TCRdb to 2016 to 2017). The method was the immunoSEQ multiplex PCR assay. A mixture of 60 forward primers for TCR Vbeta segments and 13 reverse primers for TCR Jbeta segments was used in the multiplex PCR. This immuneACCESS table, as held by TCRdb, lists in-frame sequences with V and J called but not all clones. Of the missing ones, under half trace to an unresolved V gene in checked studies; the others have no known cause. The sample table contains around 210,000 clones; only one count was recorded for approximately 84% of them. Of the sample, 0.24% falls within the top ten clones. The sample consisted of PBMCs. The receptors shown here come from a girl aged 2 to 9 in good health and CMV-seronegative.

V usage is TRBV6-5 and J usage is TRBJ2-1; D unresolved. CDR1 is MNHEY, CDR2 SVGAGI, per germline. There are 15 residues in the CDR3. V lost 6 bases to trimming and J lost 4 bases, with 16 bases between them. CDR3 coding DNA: TGTGCCAGCAGCCCCGACCAGTTGACTTACAATGAGCAGTTCTTC. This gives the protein CASSPDQLTYNEQFF.

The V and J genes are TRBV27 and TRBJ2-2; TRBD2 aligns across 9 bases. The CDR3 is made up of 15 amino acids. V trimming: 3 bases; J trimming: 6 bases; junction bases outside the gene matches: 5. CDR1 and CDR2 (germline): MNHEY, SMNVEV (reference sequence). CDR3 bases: TGTGCCAGCAGTTTTATAGCGGGAGCCTCCGGGGAGCTGTTTTTT. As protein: CASSFIAGASGELFF.

The DNA of the CDR3 is TGTGCCAGCACTCAGGCTCAGGGGGACATTTTTTACTTC. This gives the protein CASTQAQGDIFYF. V usage is TRBV27 and J usage is TRBJ2-7; 7 bases fit TRBD1. The J segment lost 13 bases and the V segment lost 7 bases, leaving 16 bases of the junction unmatched. Germline lookup yields CDR1 MNHEY and CDR2 SMNVEV (reference sequence). The CDR3 spans 13 residues.

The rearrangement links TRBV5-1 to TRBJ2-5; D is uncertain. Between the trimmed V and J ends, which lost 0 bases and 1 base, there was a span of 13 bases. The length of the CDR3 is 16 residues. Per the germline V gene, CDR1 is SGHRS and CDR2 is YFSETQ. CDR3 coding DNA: TGCGCCAGCAGCTTGGGTGGTAGCATATTCCAAGAGACCCAGTACTTC. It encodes CASSLGGSIFQETQYF.

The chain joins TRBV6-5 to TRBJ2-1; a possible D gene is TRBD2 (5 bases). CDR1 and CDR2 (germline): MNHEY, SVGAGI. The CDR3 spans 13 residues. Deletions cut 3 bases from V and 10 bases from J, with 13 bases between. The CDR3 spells CASSYSLGGEQFF. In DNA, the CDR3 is TGTGCCAGCAGTTATAGTCTGGGCGGGGAGCAGTTCTTC.

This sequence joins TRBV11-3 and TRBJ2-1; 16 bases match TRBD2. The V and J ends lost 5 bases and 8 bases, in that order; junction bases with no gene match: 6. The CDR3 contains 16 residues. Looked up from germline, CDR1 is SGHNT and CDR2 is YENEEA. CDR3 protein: CASSLGGTSGGDEQFF. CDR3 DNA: TGTGCCAGCAGCCTAGGGGGGACTAGCGGGGGGGATGAGCAGTTCTTC.